The clone carrying this T cell receptor (beta chain) has ten or more counts. Its specificity is unknown. The data originate from a study of regulatory T cells in long-lasting Graves disease. The study, taken as a whole, reports: No thyroid tissue was studied; the work used peripheral blood only. When disease was persistent, TRBV28, TRBJ1-2 and TRBJ2-5 were the favored segments.

Germline-derived CDR1 and CDR2 are GTSNPN and SVGIG (reference sequence). The trim removed 0 bases at V and 3 bases at J, leaving 5 bases unmatched. The CDR3 is 15 residues long. Time point given: persistent/refractory GD, antithyroid drugs over 5 years with positive TRAb. The TCR library used RNA extracted from PBMCs. As a group, patients came from one endocrinology department in Xi'an, China. Combining iRepertoire HTBI primers with Arm-PCR of CDR3 regions, the authors built TCR beta libraries. TCRdb recomputed calls from the multiplex PCR reads with MiXCR, one row per CDR3 protein. Of about 470,000 distinct CDR3 sequences detected, less than 25% appear once; the ten largest clones hold under 9%.

The genes are TRBV30 and TRBJ2-5, with 9 bases lining up with TRBD1. The clonotype comes from a female donor with Graves disease. The input for sequencing was peripheral blood mononuclear cells (PBMCs), taken when the disease was refractory, from a patient treated with antithyroid drugs. The CDR3 region is CAWSVGQGEEETQYF. DNA of the CDR3: TGTGCCTGGAGTGTGGGACAGGGAGAGGAAGAGACCCAGTACTTC.